This T cell receptor beta chain was captured in a study of T-cell memory formation after mild COVID-19 (dated by TCRdb to the early 2020s). As for the study more broadly: TCR sequence clusters from the two donors were largely donor specific. In a couple of donors, T-cell clones that expanded and contracted after mild COVID-19 were followed by sequencing TCRalpha and TCRbeta repertoires longitudinally. Two young, previously healthy adult volunteers, one female and one male, were included in the cohort. The research as a whole found: From day 15 to 85, contracting clones showed balanced CD4/CD8 phenotypes, whereas a second wave of clones that expanded from day 15 to 37 leaned towards CD4+. The detection of some responding clones in pre-infection memory suggests that pre-existing cross-reactive memory T cells joined the SARS-CoV-2 response. Contracting CD4+ clones appeared mostly in the CM and EM memory subsets, whereas CD8+ clones were enriched in EMRA. The second-wave clones that peaked on day 37 were not confirmed to be SARS-CoV-2 specific. The study included only two mild cases, and larger cohorts that include severe cases with pre-infection samples were judged to be necessary.

As regards this clonotype: The antigen it recognizes is unknown. Base-call qualities are not available, and no considerably larger clone is one nucleotide away.

PBMCs were isolated by Ficoll-Paque density gradient centrifugation. The CDR3 numbers 15 residues from cysteine through phenylalanine. Of all the DNA, just the CDR3 is kept, 45 bases in frame from base 1. V is reduced by 3 bases and J by 6 bases, leaving a spacing of 14 bases between them. According to the germline V gene, CDR1 reads ENHRY and CDR2 reads SYGVKD. Sequencer: Illumina NovaSeq 6000. cDNA libraries for TCRalpha and TCRbeta were prepared by 5'RACE using constant-segment primers, with sample barcodes and unique molecular identifiers added. RNA was extracted from every sample with Trizol reagent. The libraries were amplified in two PCR steps, and the second step added a second sample barcode and Illumina TruSeq adapters. Sequencing of libraries was performed on an Illumina NovaSeq with 2 x 150 bp paired-end reads. Processing in the source paper ran as follows. Reads were demultiplexed and collapsed into UMI-guided consensus sequences with migec v1.2.7. Using mixcr v2.1.11, UMI consensuses were aligned to TRA and TRB V and J templates and then assembled into clonotypes. A clonotype was counted as expanded or contracted only if both edgeR and NoisET called the change significant, with noise models trained on biological replicates. For edgeR calls, the cutoffs were a false discovery rate-adjusted p below 0.01 and a log2 fold-change threshold of 1. As an exploratory analysis of dynamics, max-normalized trajectories of the 1000 most abundant clonotypes were examined by PCA with hierarchical clustering. Separately sequenced CD4+ and CD8+ repertoires were used to assign a CD4 or CD8 phenotype to each responding clone. TCRdb reprocessing: public reads trimmed at Q25 with fastp, clones called with MiXCR, in-frame beta chains kept. Each entry is one CDR3 protein sequence, shown with its most common DNA and genes. TCRdb's processing, not the study's, gives the V and J calls here. The sample table shows roughly 300,000 distinct CDR3 sequences, and roughly 15% are seen once. Around a fifth of the sample is taken by the ten largest.

Material: PBMCs or a T cell subset sorted from them (not recorded which). The V and J segments used are TRBV10-3 and TRBJ1-4; the D gene lacks a confident call. This TCR was sampled from a man aged 18 to 29 who had mild COVID-19 (a few samples of this study predate the infection). The sample titles of this study are shuffled in the database, so cell type and time point are left out; the donor was told from shared clones. Read as DNA, the sequence is TGTGCCATCAGTGAACAGTCCACCCCCTATGAAAAACTGTTTTTT. Protein translation: CAISEQSTPYEKLFF.